This T cell receptor (beta chain) was identified during a study of shared clonotypes between healthy human individuals. Study conclusions and caveats: Sampling covered blood only; tissue repertoires likely differ.

Germline values: CDR1 MGHRA, CDR2 YSYEKL. CDR3 size: 15 residues. Trimming removed 1 base from V and 7 bases from J; junction bases left unmatched: 6. Clones were sequenced by immunoSEQ multiplex PCR, and TCRdb holds only the in-frame ones, with some missing. The sample lists 470,000 or so clones; over 70% were seen once. Remarks on this clone: What it recognizes is unknown.

The sequenced material came from PBMCs. The chain combines TRBV4-1 with TRBJ2-1; TRBD2 aligns across 8 bases. This clonotype was sampled from a woman aged 40 to 50 in good health. Some clones in this sample may be carry-over from other donors' samples. The CDR3 spells CASSQGRVAGNEQFF. The CDR3, as DNA: TGCGCCAGCAGCCAAGGGAGGGTAGCGGGGAATGAGCAGTTCTTC.